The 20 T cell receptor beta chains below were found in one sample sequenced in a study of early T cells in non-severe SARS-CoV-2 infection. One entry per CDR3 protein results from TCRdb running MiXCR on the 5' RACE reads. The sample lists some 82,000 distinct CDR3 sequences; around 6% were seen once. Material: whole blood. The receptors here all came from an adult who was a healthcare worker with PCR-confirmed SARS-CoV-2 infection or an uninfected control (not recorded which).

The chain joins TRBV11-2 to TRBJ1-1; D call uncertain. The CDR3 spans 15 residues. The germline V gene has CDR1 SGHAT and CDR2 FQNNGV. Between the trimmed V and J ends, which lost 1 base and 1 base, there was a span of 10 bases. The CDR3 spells CASSLGPVRNTEAFF. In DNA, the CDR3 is TGTGCCAGCAGCTTAGGTCCGGTTAGGAACACTGAAGCTTTCTTT.

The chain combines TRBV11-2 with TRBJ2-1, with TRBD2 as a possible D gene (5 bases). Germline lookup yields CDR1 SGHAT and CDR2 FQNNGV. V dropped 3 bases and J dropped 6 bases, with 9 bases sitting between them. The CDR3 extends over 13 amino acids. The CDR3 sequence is CASSFFRGNEQFF. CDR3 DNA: TGTGCCAGCAGCTTCTTTCGGGGCAATGAGCAGTTCTTC. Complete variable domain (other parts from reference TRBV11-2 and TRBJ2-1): EAGVAQSPRYKIIEKRQSVAFWCNPISGHATLYWYQQILGQGPKLLIQFQNNGVVDDSQLPKDRFSAERLKGVDSTLKIQPAKLEDSAVYLCASSFFRGNEQFFGPGTRLTVL.

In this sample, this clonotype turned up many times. CDR3 DNA sequence: TGTGCCAGCAGTTACGTAAAGGAAGCTTTCTTT. This codes for CASSYVKEAFF. This chain connects TRBV6-2 or TRBV6-3 to TRBJ1-1; no firm D call. Germline V gene sequence: CDR1 MNHEY, CDR2 SVGEGT. V gave up 2 bases and J gave up 8 bases, with 6 bases separating them. The length of the CDR3 is 11 residues.

The CDR3 loop is CSAYADKSNQPQHF. The CDR3 DNA follows: TGCAGTGCTTACGCCGACAAGAGCAATCAGCCCCAGCATTTT. The rearrangement uses TRBV20-1 and TRBJ1-5; D unresolved. This CDR3 is 14 amino acids long. Germline CDR1 reads DFQATT; CDR2 reads SNEGSKA (reference sequence). The V end was cut by 5 bases, the J end by 1 base, with 12 bases between.

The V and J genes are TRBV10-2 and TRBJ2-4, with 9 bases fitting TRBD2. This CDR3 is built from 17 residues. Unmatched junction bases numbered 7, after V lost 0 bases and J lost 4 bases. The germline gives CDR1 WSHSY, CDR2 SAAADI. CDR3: CASSESGTSPKKNIQYF. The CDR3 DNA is TGCGCCAGCAGTGAGTCTGGGACTAGCCCTAAGAAAAACATTCAGTACTTC.

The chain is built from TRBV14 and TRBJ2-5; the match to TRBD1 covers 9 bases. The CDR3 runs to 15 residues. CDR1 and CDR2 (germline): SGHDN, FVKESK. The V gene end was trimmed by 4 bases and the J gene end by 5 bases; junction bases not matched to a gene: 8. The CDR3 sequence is CASSPWTGERETQYF. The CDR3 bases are TGTGCCAGCAGCCCCTGGACAGGGGAACGGGAGACCCAGTACTTC.

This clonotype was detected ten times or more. The CDR3 loop is CSASETGLSTDTQYF. The CDR3 nucleotides read TGCAGTGCTTCCGAGACCGGATTAAGCACAGATACGCAGTATTTT. The rearrangement links TRBV20-1 to TRBJ2-3; D gene unclear. This CDR3 region has 15 residues. V was trimmed by 5 bases and J by 0 bases, leaving 15 bases between them. Germline V CDR1 and CDR2: DFQATT, SNEGSKA (reference sequence).

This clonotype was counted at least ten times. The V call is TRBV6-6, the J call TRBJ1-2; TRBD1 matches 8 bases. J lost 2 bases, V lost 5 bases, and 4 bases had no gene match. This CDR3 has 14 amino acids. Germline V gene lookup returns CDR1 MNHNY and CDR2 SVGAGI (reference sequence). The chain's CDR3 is CASSPRGQNYGYTF. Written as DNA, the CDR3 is TGTGCCAGCAGTCCCAGGGGGCAAAACTATGGCTACACCTTC.

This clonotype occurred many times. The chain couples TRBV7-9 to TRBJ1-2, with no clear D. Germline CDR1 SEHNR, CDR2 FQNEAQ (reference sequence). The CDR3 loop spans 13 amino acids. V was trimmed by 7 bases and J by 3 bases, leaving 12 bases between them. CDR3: CASKSSTDYGYTF. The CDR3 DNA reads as TGTGCCAGCAAATCCAGCACTGACTATGGCTACACCTTC.

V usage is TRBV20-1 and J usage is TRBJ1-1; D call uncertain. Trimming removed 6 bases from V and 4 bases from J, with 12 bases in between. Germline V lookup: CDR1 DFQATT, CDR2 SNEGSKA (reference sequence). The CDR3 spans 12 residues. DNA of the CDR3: TGCAGTGCCCGACGCCGGGTCACTGAAGCTTTCTTT. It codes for CSARRRVTEAFF.

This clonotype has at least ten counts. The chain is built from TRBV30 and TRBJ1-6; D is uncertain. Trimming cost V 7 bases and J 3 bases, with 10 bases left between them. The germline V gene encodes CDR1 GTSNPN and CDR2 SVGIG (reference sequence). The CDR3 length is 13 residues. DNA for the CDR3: TGTGCCTTGGAAGAATACTATAATTCACCCCTCCACTTT. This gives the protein CALEEYYNSPLHF.

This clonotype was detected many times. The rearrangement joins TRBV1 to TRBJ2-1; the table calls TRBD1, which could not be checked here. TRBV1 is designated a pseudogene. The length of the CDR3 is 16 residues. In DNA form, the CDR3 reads TGCACCAGCAGCCAACCCCTCCGGGACAGGAACAATGAGCAGTTCTTC. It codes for CTSSQPLRDRNNEQFF.

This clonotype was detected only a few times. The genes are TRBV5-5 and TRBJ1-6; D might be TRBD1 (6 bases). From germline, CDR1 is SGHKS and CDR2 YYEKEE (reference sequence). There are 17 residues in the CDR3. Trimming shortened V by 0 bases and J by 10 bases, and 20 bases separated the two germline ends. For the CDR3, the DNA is TGTGCCAGCAGCTTGGGATCCTTTACAGGGTTAGGATCACCCCTCCACTTT. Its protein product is CASSLGSFTGLGSPLHF.

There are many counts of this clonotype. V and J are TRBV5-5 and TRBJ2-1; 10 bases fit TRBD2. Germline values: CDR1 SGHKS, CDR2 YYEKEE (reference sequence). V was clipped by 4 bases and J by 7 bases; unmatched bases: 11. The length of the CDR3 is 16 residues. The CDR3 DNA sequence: TGTGCCAGCAGCCTCCCCCCTAGCGGGAGAGAAAATGAGCAGTTCTTC. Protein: CASSLPPSGRENEQFF.

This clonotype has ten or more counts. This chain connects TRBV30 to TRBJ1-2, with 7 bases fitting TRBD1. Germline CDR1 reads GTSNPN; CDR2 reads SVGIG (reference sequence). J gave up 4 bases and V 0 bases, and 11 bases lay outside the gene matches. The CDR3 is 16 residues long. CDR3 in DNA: TGTGCCTGGAGTGTACTTGATGTTGGGACAGTCTATGGCTACACCTTC. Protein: CAWSVLDVGTVYGYTF.

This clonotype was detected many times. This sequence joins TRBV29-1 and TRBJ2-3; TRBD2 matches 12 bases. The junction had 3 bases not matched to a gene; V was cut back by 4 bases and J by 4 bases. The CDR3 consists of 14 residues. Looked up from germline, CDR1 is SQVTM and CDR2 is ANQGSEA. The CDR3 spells CSVGTSGTADTQYF. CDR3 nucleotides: TGCAGCGTTGGGACTAGCGGGACCGCAGATACGCAGTATTTT.

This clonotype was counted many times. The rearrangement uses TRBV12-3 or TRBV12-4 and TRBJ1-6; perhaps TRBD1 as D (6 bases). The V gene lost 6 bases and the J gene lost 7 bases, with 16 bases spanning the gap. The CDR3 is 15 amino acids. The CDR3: CASREGGRTNSPLHF. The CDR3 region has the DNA TGTGCCAGCAGGGAGGGGGGGAGGACGAATTCACCCCTCCACTTT.

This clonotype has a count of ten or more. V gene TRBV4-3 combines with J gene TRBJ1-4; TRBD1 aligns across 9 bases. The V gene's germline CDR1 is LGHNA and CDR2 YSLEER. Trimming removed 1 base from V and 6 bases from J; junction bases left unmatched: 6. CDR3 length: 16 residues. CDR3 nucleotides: TGCGCCAGCAGCCAAGTGGGAGGGGACAGGGATGAAAAACTGTTTTTT. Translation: CASSQVGGDRDEKLFF.

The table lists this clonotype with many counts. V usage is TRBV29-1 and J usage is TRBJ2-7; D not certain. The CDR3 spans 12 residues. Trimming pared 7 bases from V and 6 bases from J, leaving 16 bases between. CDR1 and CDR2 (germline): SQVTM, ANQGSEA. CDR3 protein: CSAIEVGFEQYF. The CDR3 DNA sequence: TGCAGCGCCATTGAGGTCGGGTTCGAGCAGTACTTC.

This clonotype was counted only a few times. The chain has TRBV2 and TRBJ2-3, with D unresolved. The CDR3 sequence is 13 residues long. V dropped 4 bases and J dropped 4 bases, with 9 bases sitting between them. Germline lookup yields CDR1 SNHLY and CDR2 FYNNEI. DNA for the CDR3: TGTGCCAGCAGTGCTCGGACCTCAGATACGCAGTATTTT. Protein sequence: CASSARTSDTQYF.